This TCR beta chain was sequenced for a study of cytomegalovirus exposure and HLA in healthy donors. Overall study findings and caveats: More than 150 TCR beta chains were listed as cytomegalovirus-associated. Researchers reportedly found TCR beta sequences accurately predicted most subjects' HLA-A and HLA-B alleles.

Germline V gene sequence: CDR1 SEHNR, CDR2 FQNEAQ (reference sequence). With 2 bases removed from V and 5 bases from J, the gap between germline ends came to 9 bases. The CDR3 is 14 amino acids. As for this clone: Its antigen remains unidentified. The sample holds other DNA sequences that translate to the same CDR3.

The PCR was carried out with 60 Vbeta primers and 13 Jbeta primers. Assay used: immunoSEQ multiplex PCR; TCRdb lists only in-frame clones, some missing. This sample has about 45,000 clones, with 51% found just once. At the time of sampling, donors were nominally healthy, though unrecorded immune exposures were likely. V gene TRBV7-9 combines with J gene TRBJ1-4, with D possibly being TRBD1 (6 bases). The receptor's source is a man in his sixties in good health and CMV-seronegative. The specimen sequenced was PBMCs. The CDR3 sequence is CASSLRQGNEKLFF. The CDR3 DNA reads TGTGCCAGCAGCTTACGTCAGGGGAATGAAAAACTGTTTTTT. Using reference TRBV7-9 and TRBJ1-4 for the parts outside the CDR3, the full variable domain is DTGVSQNPRHKITKRGQNVTFRCDPISEHNRLYWYRQTLGQGPEFLTYFQNEAQLEKSRLLSDRFSAERPKGSFSTLEIQRTEQGDSAMYLCASSLRQGNEKLFFGSGTQLSVL.